The T cell receptor (beta chain) described here comes from a study of T-cell memory formation after mild COVID-19. Whole-study results and caveats: Researchers report contracting CD4+ clones mostly in CM and EM, with CD8+ clones in EMRA. Still unconfirmed is whether the second-wave clones peaking on day 37 recognized SARS-CoV-2.

Concerning this clonotype itself: The antigen remains undetermined.

The 5'RACE method, run with constant-segment primers, produced TCR alpha and TCR beta cDNA libraries (carrying sample barcodes and UMIs). TCRdb fed the 5' RACE reads into MiXCR, producing one record per CDR3 protein. The table includes 350,000 to 450,000 distinct CDR3 sequences, around 27% detected once. The CDR3 totals 15 residues. V trimming: 6 bases; J trimming: 2 bases; junction bases outside the gene matches: 5. Germline V gene sequence: CDR1 MGHDK, CDR2 SYGVNS. Sequencing was done on a sample of PBMCs or a T cell subset sorted from them (not recorded which). The chain carries TRBV25-1 and TRBJ2-3; 10 bases match TRBD2. The source is an adult woman who had mild COVID-19 (a few samples of this study predate the infection). Cell type and time point are not known. CDR3 sequence reads: CASSRLAGNTDTQYF. CDR3 in DNA: TGTGCCAGCAGCAGACTAGCGGGCAACACAGATACGCAGTATTTT. The variable domain in full, with the rest retrieved from reference TRBV25-1 and TRBJ2-3, is EADIYQTPRYLVIGTGKKITLECSQTMGHDKMYWYQQDPGMELHLIHYSYGVNSTEKGDLSSESTVSRIRTEHFPLTLESARPSHTSQYLCASSRLAGNTDTQYFGPGTRLTVL.